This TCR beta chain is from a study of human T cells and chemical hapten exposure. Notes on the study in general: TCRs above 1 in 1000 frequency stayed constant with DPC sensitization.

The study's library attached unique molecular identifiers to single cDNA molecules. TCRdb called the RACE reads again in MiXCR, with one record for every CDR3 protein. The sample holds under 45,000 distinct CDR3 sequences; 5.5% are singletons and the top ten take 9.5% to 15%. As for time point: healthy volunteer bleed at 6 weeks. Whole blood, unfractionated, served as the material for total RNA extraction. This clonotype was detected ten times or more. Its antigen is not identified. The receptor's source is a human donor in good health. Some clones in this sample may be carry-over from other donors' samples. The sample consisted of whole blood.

The CDR3 DNA sequence: TGCGCCAGCAGCTTTGAGCAGGCTAACACCGGGGAGCTGTTTTTT. It codes for CASSFEQANTGELFF. The chain links TRBV5-1 to TRBJ2-2; D not resolved. The CDR3 runs to 15 residues. Germline assignment: CDR1 SGHRS and CDR2 YFSETQ. V was trimmed by 2 bases and J by 2 bases, leaving 10 bases between them.